This T cell receptor beta chain was sequenced for a study of blood T cells in healthy people across ages. Study-wide results and limits: While age rose, TCR beta diversity per million T cells dropped in a roughly linear way. Greater diversity and more naive CD4+ cells were seen in long-lived donors than in aged donors.

Only one count was recorded for this clonotype. The antigen is undetermined. V lost 6 bases to trimming and J lost 1 base; unmatched junction nucleotides: 9. Germline CDR1 reads SEHNR; CDR2 reads FQNEAQ (reference sequence). CDR3 length: 16 amino acids. PCR was performed a second time for about 7 to 12 cycles using a sample-barcoded 5' primer and a J-beta primer mix. TCRdb passed the 5' RACE reads through MiXCR, listing each CDR3 protein once. The sample consists of over 700,000 distinct CDR3 sequences, about 48% of them appearing once. Peripheral blood from each donor was collected in a volume of 9.5 to 10 milliliters. Total RNA extraction produced at least 5.5 micrograms (per sample) for the study.

The source is an elderly man in good health. Sequenced: blood. The gene calls are TRBV7-9 and TRBJ2-5; 9 bases are a match to TRBD1. The CDR3 here is CASSPWTGALQETQYF. The CDR3 region has the DNA TGTGCCAGCAGTCCTTGGACAGGGGCCCTCCAAGAGACCCAGTACTTC.